The entry below describes one T cell receptor (beta chain). Its matching antigen is unknown. Since no conserved phenylalanine or tryptophan closes the CDR3, a read error is the likely cause. Described time point: longitudinal time-point 3. The unsorted libraries were generated from a total of 2 million PBMCs, which had been stored in RNAlater at -80 C. Each CDR3 protein gets one entry after TCRdb re-called the 5' RACE reads with MiXCR. This table has about 99,000 distinct CDR3 sequences, under 14% appearing once. This CDR3 has 15 residues. The germline V gene has CDR1 SGHVS and CDR2 FQNEAQ. This sample is part of a study of neurological immune-mediated disorders. General study results and limits: Falling below healthy controls, multiple sclerosis showed the least TCR clonal expansion, while HTLV-1-associated myelopathy showed the most. No CDR3 amino acid sequences were shared by expanded clones across subjects, suggesting private repertoires in all groups.

The clonotype originates from a female donor with HTLV-1-associated myelopathy (HAM/TSP). V gene TRBV7-8 combines with J gene TRBJ2-1; D possibly matches TRBD1 or TRBD2 (5 bases each). The sample taken for sequencing was PBMCs. The CDR3 loop is CVSSLGTRPGDEQFY. The CDR3, as DNA: TGTGTCAGCAGCTTAGGGACGAGGCCGGGTGATGAGCAGTTCTAC.